This T cell receptor (beta chain) originates from a study of blood T cells in healthy people across ages. The study's findings and limits: Per million T cells, the diversity of TCR beta decreased roughly linearly as age advanced.

The authors ran a second PCR of roughly 6 to 11 cycles using a sample-barcoded 5' primer and a J-beta primer mix. Every sample returned 2.5 million or more CDR3-containing paired-end reads. MiXCR was run by TCRdb on the 5' RACE reads, yielding one entry per CDR3 protein. Of 2 million or so distinct CDR3 sequences listed, around 50% were seen once; the top ten hold less than 2.5%. This CDR3 has 12 residues. Germline loops: CDR1 SGHDT, CDR2 YYEEEE. V lost 9 bases and J lost 5; bases outside the gene matches: 4. This clonotype was seen only once. Its antigen remains unknown. The sequence came from a woman in her thirties or forties in good health. The chain recombines TRBV5-6 with TRBJ2-1, with 8 bases identical to TRBD1. Specimen: blood. The CDR3 spells CATGTGDNEQFF. CDR3 bases: TGTGCCACAGGGACAGGTGACAATGAGCAGTTCTTC.